This entry lists 15 T cell receptor beta chains sequenced from one sample in a study of blood T cell repertoires in COVID-19. Here immunoSEQ multiplex PCR was the method, and the copy in TCRdb shows in-frame clones only, minus some. The table records 95,000 or so clones, 89% of them present only once. Specimen: peripheral blood. The receptors derive from an older woman with acute or convalescent COVID-19.

This chain links TRBV18 with TRBJ1-1; 7 bases map to TRBD1. CDR3 length: 15 residues. V lost 4 bases, J lost 6 bases, and 11 bases stayed unmatched. Per germline, CDR1 KGHSH and CDR2 LQKENI. CDR3 nucleotides: TGTGCCAGCTCACGGGGGACAGCCTCAGGCGCTGAAGCTTTCTTT. Protein product: CASSRGTASGAEAFF.

This clone showed up just a few times. The chain combines TRBV5-1 with TRBJ2-3, with TRBD2 identical over 13 bases. Looked up from germline, CDR1 is SGHRS and CDR2 is YFSETQ. The CDR3 sequence is 20 residues long. V gave up 0 bases and J gave up 2 bases; unmatched junction bases: 12. The CDR3: CASSLGLAGGSGTNTDTQYF. The CDR3 nucleotides read TGCGCCAGCAGCTTGGGACTAGCGGGAGGAAGCGGTACAAACACAGATACGCAGTATTTT.

The chain employs TRBV28 and TRBJ2-7; TRBD2 is a possible D gene (6 bases). Germline assignment: CDR1 MDHEN and CDR2 SYDVKM. CDR3 size: 15 residues. V was clipped by 4 bases and J by 1 base, with 14 bases between them. CDR3 DNA sequence: TGTGCCAGCAGTTCGCCCTCGGCGGGGTCCTACGAGCAGTACTTC. Its protein is CASSSPSAGSYEQYF.

The gene calls are TRBV29-1 and TRBJ1-2; the D is unclear. This CDR3 spans 12 amino acids. The V and J ends lost 1 base and 3 bases respectively, with 6 bases between them. Per the germline V gene, CDR1 is SQVTM and CDR2 is ANQGSEA. The CDR3 loop is CSVEARDYGYTF. In nucleotides, the CDR3 is TGCAGCGTTGAAGCCCGGGACTATGGCTACACCTTC.

This chain links TRBV5-1 with TRBJ1-3; D might be TRBD1 (6 bases). The V end lost 4 bases, the J end lost 0 bases, and 11 bases lay between the germline ends. The germline V gene has CDR1 SGHRS and CDR2 YFSETQ. This CDR3 region has 15 residues. CDR3 sequence: CASSSDRSSGNTIYF. In nucleotides, the CDR3 is TGCGCCAGCAGCAGTGACAGGAGCTCTGGAAACACCATATATTTT.

The chain has TRBV6-6 and TRBJ1-6, with 7 bases aligning to TRBD1. The CDR3 loop spans 16 amino acids. The germline V gene encodes CDR1 MNHNY and CDR2 SVGAGI (reference sequence). The V gene end was trimmed by 5 bases and the J gene end by 5 bases; junction bases not matched to a gene: 9. The CDR3, as DNA: TGTGCCAGCAGTCCCCATAGGACAGGCAATAATTCACCCCTCCACTTT. Its translation is CASSPHRTGNNSPLHF.

The V gene is TRBV28, the J gene TRBJ1-1, with a weak D call TRBD1 (6 bases). V gave up 3 bases and J gave up 12 bases, with 14 bases separating them. CDR1 and CDR2 (germline): MDHEN, SYDVKM. CDR3 size: 12 residues. The CDR3 protein is CASSFQGIATFF. The DNA of the CDR3 is TGTGCCAGCAGTTTCCAGGGGATTGCAACTTTCTTT. Combining the CDR3 with reference TRBV28 and TRBJ1-1 gives the whole variable domain DVKVTQSSRYLVKRTGEKVFLECVQDMDHENMFWYRQDPGLGLRLIYFSYDVKMKEKGDIPEGYSVSREKKERFSLILESASTNQTSMYLCASSFQGIATFFGQGTRLTVV.

V and J are TRBV6-5 and TRBJ1-1; possibly TRBD1 for D (6 bases). Trimming left V 6 bases short and J 0 bases short, with 8 bases between. The CDR3 length is 13 residues. Germline V gives CDR1 MNHEY, CDR2 SVGAGI. The DNA for the CDR3 is TGTGCCAGCAGAGGACAGTTGAACACTGAAGCTTTCTTT. This sequence encodes CASRGQLNTEAFF.

This chain connects TRBV7-2 to TRBJ1-5; 8 bases line up with TRBD1. Germline CDR1 SGHTA, CDR2 FQGNSA. The CDR3 runs 15 residues. V lost 5 bases to trimming and J lost 4 bases; unmatched junction nucleotides: 7. The CDR3 DNA is TGTGCCAGCAGCAGGCGGACAGGGCCTAATCAGCCCCAGCATTTT. It is translated as CASSRRTGPNQPQHF.

The chain carries TRBV5-6 and TRBJ1-6; TRBD1 aligns across 7 bases. CDR3 size: 15 residues. Germline CDR1 and CDR2: SGHDT and YYEEEE. Trimming took 7 bases from V and 9 from J; bases not matched to a gene: 13. DNA for the CDR3: TGTGCCAGCGGAACAGGGGAAGGGAGGAGTTCACCCCTCCACTTT. Translating it yields CASGTGEGRSSPLHF.

The rearrangement links TRBV11-2 to TRBJ2-3; 11 positions agree with TRBD2. Germline lookup yields CDR1 SGHAT and CDR2 FQNNGV. J gave up 8 bases and V 5 bases, and 9 bases lay outside the gene matches. The CDR3 is made up of 15 amino acids. Written as DNA, the CDR3 is TGTGCCAGCAGCATTTCCGGGACTAGCGGAGTTACGCAGTATTTT. Translation: CASSISGTSGVTQYF.

This clone has just one count. This chain links TRBV5-1 with TRBJ1-5; 9 bases agree with TRBD1. The CDR3 spans 18 residues. Unmatched junction bases numbered 7, after V lost 0 bases and J lost 0 bases. Germline V gene data show CDR1 as SGHRS and CDR2 as YFSETQ. The CDR3 bases are TGCGCCAGCAGCTTGGGGGGACAGGGACTTTTTAGCAATCAGCCCCAGCATTTT. It yields the protein CASSLGGQGLFSNQPQHF.

The chain combines TRBV6-1 with TRBJ2-1; D not resolved. The CDR3 covers 15 residues. The germline CDR1 and CDR2 sequences are MNHNS and SASEGT. V lost 1 base and J lost 4, with 11 bases in between. The DNA of the CDR3 is TGTGCCAGCAGTGAAGGGCAGGAACCTTACAATGAGCAGTTCTTC. It is translated as CASSEGQEPYNEQFF.

This clone has a single count. V usage is TRBV5-5 and J usage is TRBJ1-1, with 9 bases that match TRBD1. V dropped 4 bases and J dropped 5; count of bases not matched to a gene: 3. The V gene's germline CDR1 is SGHKS and CDR2 YYEKEE (reference sequence). The CDR3 has 13 residues. CDR3 DNA: TGTGCCAGCAGCAACAGGGGGCAAACTGAAGCTTTCTTT. Its protein product is CASSNRGQTEAFF.

J is TRBJ1-5 and V is TRBV27; 8 bases line up with TRBD1. This CDR3 spans 16 amino acids. Trimming at V came to 5 bases and at J to 11 bases, leaving 17 bases not matched to a gene. Germline values: CDR1 MNHEY, CDR2 SMNVEV (reference sequence). CDR3 nucleotide sequence: TGTGCCAGCAGTCCCAACTTCCGGGACAGGCACCTGGCCCAGCATTTT. Its translation: CASSPNFRDRHLAQHF.